Listed below are T cell receptor beta chains from one sample, sequenced in a study of human T cells and chemical hapten exposure. TCRdb itself ran the RACE reads through MiXCR, one entry per CDR3 protein. The sample comprises about 120,000 distinct CDR3 sequences, approximately 13% of which are singletons, and around 2.8% rests with the top ten. The specimen was whole blood, collected in connection with sensitization to the hapten diphenylcyclopropenone (DPC). The receptor set was obtained from a woman younger than 30 with alopecia areata. Some clones in this sample may be carry-over from other donors' samples. The CDR3 runs from the conserved cysteine through the conserved F or W.

v_call | cdr3_aa
TRBV7-9 | CASSFGPAVGGYTF
TRBV2 | CASSEPGQAPYGYTF
TRBV19 | CASRSVRQPAGYGYTF
TRBV20-1 | CSARGPTRRETQYF
TRBV7-2 | CASSLMAGELFF
TRBV6-1 | CASRDSLSYEQYF
TRBV6-2/TRBV6-3 | CASSNRLLPNTEAFF
TRBV6-6 | CASSNGGGHTDTQYF
TRBV20-1 | CSQVDSAGQPQHF
TRBV9 | CASSPYLDSYEQYF
TRBV2 | CASSVEVLTEAFF
TRBV4-3 | CASSPRYGAGGSGRDGYTF
TRBV7-3 | CASSSGPQTEAFF
TRBV7-9 | CASTKQGQSNEKLFF
TRBV18 | CASSPIGQGEPPLHF
TRBV29-1 | CSASTGTNYGYTF
TRBV25-1 | CASRDTGPGFF
TRBV6-5 | CASRPSGGAQETQYF
TRBV3-1 | CASSLTLKVINPSQFF
TRBV6-5 | CASSLGTGQNTGELFF
TRBV7-2 | CASSLGTGRVYGYTF
TRBV10-3 | CAISDRRGGTYEQYF
TRBV5-4 | CASSFSGDRADTQYF
TRBV18 | CASSPGLHGYTF
TRBV5-1 | CASSSTWETQYF
TRBV11-3 | CASSSGTGSDTQYF
TRBV29-1 | CSYYTTGGTDTQYF
TRBV10-3 | CAISESSDGYNEQFF
TRBV5-1 | CASSLGSGANTGELFF
TRBV27 | CASSRGVNTQYF
TRBV18 | CASSPKRDRDYACYTF